This entry lists 19 T cell receptor beta chains sequenced from one sample in a study of CD8 T cells in ankylosing spondylitis. A single record per CDR3 protein comes from TCRdb applying MiXCR to the 5' RACE reads. Among about 64,000 distinct CDR3 sequences, approximately 6% were seen once, and the ten largest hold 5%. Input material: synovial fluid, either unsorted or a sorted T cell fraction (not recorded which). All receptors come from a male donor with ankylosing spondylitis.

About this clonotype itself: This may arise from a read error, as a much more abundant clone is one base away. V and J are TRBV2 and TRBJ2-7, with 10 bases identical to TRBD2. This CDR3 has 14 residues. Germline lookup yields CDR1 SNHLY and CDR2 FYNNEI. The CDR3 loop is CVSRLTSGTYEQYF. The CDR3 region has the DNA TGTGTCAGCAGACTCACTAGCGGGACCTACGAGCAGTACTTC.

Ten or more counts support this clonotype. V usage is TRBV19 and J usage is TRBJ2-7, with D unresolved. Trimming removed 2 bases at V and 6 bases at J, with 11 bases between. CDR1 is LNHDA, CDR2 SQIVND, per germline (reference sequence). This CDR3 has 13 residues. CDR3 residues: CASSISLSSEQYF. The CDR3 DNA reads TGTGCCAGTAGTATATCTCTCTCCAGCGAGCAGTACTTC.

The chain is built from TRBV7-2 and TRBJ1-1; 7 nucleotides match TRBD1. Germline loops: CDR1 SGHTA, CDR2 FQGNSA. This CDR3 has 13 amino acids. V shed 1 base, J shed 7 bases, and the junction held 3 bases outside the gene matches. CDR3 in amino acids: CASSLDGTDEAFF. The CDR3 nucleotides are TGTGCCAGCAGCTTAGATGGGACAGATGAAGCTTTCTTT.

This clonotype was picked up a small number of times. The genes are TRBV14 and TRBJ2-5, with D unclear. The V end was cut by 3 bases, the J end by 5 bases, with 7 bases between. The germline V gene has CDR1 SGHDN and CDR2 FVKESK. The CDR3 totals 12 residues. CDR3 loop: CASSQAYETQYF. As DNA, the CDR3 is TGTGCCAGCAGCCAGGCATACGAGACCCAGTACTTC.

This clonotype is judged medium-sized. This rearrangement joins TRBV7-2 to TRBJ2-5; TRBD2 matches 9 bases. From germline, CDR1 is SGHTA and CDR2 FQGNSA. The CDR3 is 15 residues long. V dropped 5 bases and J dropped 5; count of bases not matched to a gene: 9. The CDR3 DNA reads TGTGCCAGCAGCCTTGGTGCGGGAGGGCCGGAGACCCAGTACTTC. Translated: CASSLGAGGPETQYF.

V and J are TRBV3-1 and TRBJ1-1; D might be TRBD1 (6 bases). The CDR3 runs to 14 residues. Between the trimmed V and J ends, which lost 2 bases and 6 bases, there was a span of 13 bases. Looked up from germline, CDR1 is LGHDT and CDR2 is YNNKEL (reference sequence). The CDR3 nucleotides are TGTGCCAGCAGCCAATCGGAGGGGGTCTCTGAAGCTTTCTTT. Translated: CASSQSEGVSEAFF. Combining the CDR3 with reference TRBV3-1 and TRBJ1-1 gives the whole variable domain DTAVSQTPKYLVTQMGNDKSIKCEQNLGHDTMYWYKQDSKKFLKIMFSYNNKELIINETVPNRFSPKSPDKAHLNLHINSLELGDSAVYFCASSQSEGVSEAFFGQGTRLTVV.

The sample holds many counts of this clonotype. V is TRBV5-1 and J is TRBJ2-3, with 8 bases identical to TRBD2. The CDR3 covers 17 residues. V shed 4 bases, J shed 2 bases, and the junction held 12 bases outside the gene matches. The germline CDR1 and CDR2 sequences are SGHRS and YFSETQ. The CDR3 protein is CASSLMGSGMVTDTQYF. In DNA form, the CDR3 reads TGCGCCAGCAGCCTAATGGGTAGCGGGATGGTCACAGATACGCAGTATTTT.

In this sample, this clonotype turned up a few times. This sequence joins TRBV4-3 and TRBJ2-1, with 8 bases aligning to TRBD2. The CDR3 extends over 16 amino acids. Germline CDR1 is LGHNA and CDR2 is YSLEER. The trim removed 3 bases at V and 6 bases at J, leaving 10 bases unmatched. CDR3 residues: CASSQARAGGPNEQFF. The CDR3, as DNA: TGCGCCAGCAGCCAGGCCAGGGCGGGAGGTCCCAATGAGCAGTTCTTC.

The chain carries TRBV5-6 and TRBJ2-1, with TRBD2 identical over 10 bases. This CDR3 spans 19 amino acids. Germline V lookup: CDR1 SGHDT, CDR2 YYEEEE. V lost 4 bases, J lost 12 bases, and 25 bases stayed unmatched. CDR3 sequence reads: CASSPGQGRLAGDRVVQFF. CDR3 coding DNA: TGTGCCAGCAGCCCCGGGCAGGGGAGGCTAGCGGGAGATCGTGTAGTGCAGTTCTTC.

This clonotype was counted many times. The chain joins TRBV29-1 to TRBJ1-3; a possible D gene is TRBD1 (5 bases). Trimming removed 7 bases at V and 8 bases at J, with 18 bases between. The CDR3 is made up of 13 amino acids. Germline V gene sequence: CDR1 SQVTM, CDR2 ANQGSEA. The CDR3 DNA reads TGCAGCGGATCAAGGGGCAGCGGAGACACCATATATTTT. Protein: CSGSRGSGDTIYF.

The DNA for the CDR3 is TGTGCCAGCAGCCTATACTCTTCGAGGGCCTCGCATTTGCCCCTCCACTTT. This sequence encodes CASSLYSSRASHLPLHF. The chain couples TRBV3-1 to TRBJ1-6, with no clear D. CDR3 length: 17 amino acids. The germline V and J ends were trimmed by 4 bases and 13 bases, with 26 bases remaining between them. Germline CDR1 LGHDT, CDR2 YNNKEL (reference sequence).

The chain joins TRBV25-1 to TRBJ1-6; perhaps TRBD1 as D (6 bases). CDR3 length: 14 amino acids. Germline V lookup: CDR1 MGHDK, CDR2 SYGVNS. V lost 7 bases and J 9 bases, leaving 16 bases between the germline ends. CDR3 loop: CASKSTGDFSPLHF. In DNA, the CDR3 is TGTGCCAGCAAGTCGACAGGTGACTTTTCACCCCTCCACTTT.

This clonotype was picked up a small number of times. The chain couples TRBV25-1 to TRBJ2-1; D not resolved. This CDR3 is built from 16 residues. Trimming cost V 4 bases and J 2 bases, with 15 bases left between them. Germline CDR1 reads MGHDK; CDR2 reads SYGVNS. The CDR3 is CASSAKGAGAYNEQFF. The CDR3 region has the DNA TGTGCCAGCAGTGCAAAAGGTGCAGGCGCCTACAATGAGCAGTTCTTC.

This clonotype was observed at least ten times. The chain carries TRBV7-2 and TRBJ2-1; perhaps D is TRBD1 or TRBD2 (7 bases each). Germline assignment: CDR1 SGHTA and CDR2 FQGNSA. The CDR3 is 16 amino acids. Trimming took 5 bases from V and 8 from J, leaving 22 bases between them. CDR3 nucleotide sequence: TGTGCCAGCAGCCGGACCCTTCTGACAGGGAGGGATGAGCAGTTCTTC. It translates to CASSRTLLTGRDEQFF.

This clonotype was detected only a few times. The V gene is TRBV6-5, the J gene TRBJ2-1; 9 nucleotides line up with TRBD1. Germline lookup yields CDR1 MNHEY and CDR2 SVGAGI. The junction had 14 bases not matched to a gene; V was cut back by 2 bases and J by 12 bases. The CDR3 has 16 amino acids. The CDR3 DNA sequence: TGTGCCAGCAGTTACGCCCTACAGGGGGCACTCGGAAGGCAGTTCTTC. Translating gives CASSYALQGALGRQFF.

This clonotype was seen many times. The V gene is TRBV7-2, the J gene TRBJ2-1; TRBD1 is a possible D gene (6 bases). The V gene's germline CDR1 is SGHTA and CDR2 FQGNSA. Trimming pared 1 base from V and 6 bases from J, leaving 10 bases between. This CDR3 has 14 residues. CDR3 nucleotides: TGTGCCAGCAGCTTAGGACAGGCCAGCAATGAGCAGTTCTTC. It specifies CASSLGQASNEQFF.

This clonotype was counted ten times or more. The chain joins TRBV20-1 to TRBJ1-2, with 8 positions matching TRBD1. After removal of 5 bases from V and 2 bases from J, the junction contained 7 bases not matched to a gene. CDR1 is DFQATT, CDR2 SNEGSKA, per germline (reference sequence). This CDR3 region has 14 residues. CDR3 in amino acids: CSASRGQENYGYTF. The CDR3 DNA reads as TGCAGTGCTTCCAGGGGACAGGAGAACTATGGCTACACCTTC.

By share of the sample, this clonotype is medium-sized. The V gene is TRBV28, the J gene TRBJ1-5; tentatively, D is TRBD1 (6 bases). Trimming removed 8 bases from V and 0 bases from J, with 20 bases in between. CDR1 and CDR2 from the germline V gene are MDHEN and SYDVKM. The CDR3 extends over 17 amino acids. CDR3 residues: CASHRVLDSYSNQPQHF. The DNA of the CDR3 is TGTGCCAGCCACAGGGTCTTAGACAGCTATAGCAATCAGCCCCAGCATTTT.

There are many counts of this clonotype. The chain has TRBV20-1 and TRBJ2-1; 10 bases are shared with TRBD1. V shed 5 bases, J shed 7 bases, and the junction held 8 bases outside the gene matches. The germline V gene encodes CDR1 DFQATT and CDR2 SNEGSKA (reference sequence). The length of the CDR3 is 14 residues. CDR3 nucleotides: TGCAGTGCTCTCGGACAGGGGGACGGTAATGAGCAGTTCTTC. Translated: CSALGQGDGNEQFF.